The 24 T cell receptor beta chains below all came from one sample that was sequenced in a study of tumor-infiltrating lymphocytes in oesophageal squamous cell carcinoma. TCRdb re-analysed the PCR reads in MiXCR, keeping a single row per CDR3 protein. This table holds fewer than 20,000 distinct CDR3 sequences, less than 50% found once. Specimen: esophageal tumor tissue. These receptors originate from a male donor with esophageal squamous cell carcinoma.

This clonotype was found many times. The genes are TRBV7-9 and TRBJ2-4; D is possibly TRBD1 or TRBD2 (6 bases each). This CDR3 contains 15 residues. Germline V gene lookup returns CDR1 SEHNR and CDR2 FQNEAQ (reference sequence). Trimming took off 6 bases at V and 0 bases at J, with 12 bases between the two ends. The CDR3 sequence is CASREGGLAKNIQYF. The CDR3 DNA is TGTGCCAGCAGGGAAGGGGGGTTAGCCAAAAACATTCAGTACTTC. The complete variable domain, with remaining parts taken from reference TRBV7-9 and TRBJ2-4, reads DTGVSQNPRHKITKRGQNVTFRCDPISEHNRLYWYRQTLGQGPEFLTYFQNEAQLEKSRLLSDRFSAERPKGSFSTLEIQRTEQGDSAMYLCASREGGLAKNIQYFGAGTRLSVL.

The chain carries TRBV7-9 and TRBJ2-5; D ambiguous. This CDR3 spans 13 amino acids. V dropped 2 bases and J dropped 4 bases, with 8 bases sitting between them. Germline-derived CDR1 and CDR2 are SEHNR and FQNEAQ (reference sequence). The CDR3 DNA reads TGTGCCAGCAGCTTACTCCCTTCAGAGACCCAGTACTTC. Protein sequence: CASSLLPSETQYF.

Only a few counts were recorded for this clonotype. The chain carries TRBV15 and TRBJ2-5; a possible D gene is TRBD2 (5 bases). Trimming left V 0 bases short and J 4 bases short, with 15 bases between. Looked up from germline, CDR1 is LNHNV and CDR2 is YYDKDF (reference sequence). CDR3 size: 16 residues. The CDR3 DNA reads TGTGCCACCAGCAGAGATAGGGCCTCCCGGGGAGAGACCCAGTACTTC. Encoded protein: CATSRDRASRGETQYF.

The J gene is TRBJ2-3, the V gene TRBV12-3 or TRBV12-4, with D possibly matching TRBD2 (6 bases). The tail of the sequence fits TRBJ2-1 better, so the J call may be wrong. This CDR3 contains 16 residues. The CDR3 nucleotides are TGTGCCAGCAGTCCCCTCCGGGGGACGAGGGACAATGAGCAGTTCTTC. It encodes CASSPLRGTRDNEQFF.

This clonotype was counted many times. The chain uses TRBV10-3 and TRBJ2-5, with a weak D call TRBD2 (5 bases). The V and J ends lost 0 bases and 1 base respectively, with 6 bases between them. CDR1 is ENHRY and CDR2 is SYGVKD in the germline V gene. There are 14 residues in the CDR3. CDR3 nucleotide sequence: TGTGCCATCAGTGAGTCGGGAGCCCAAGAGACCCAGTACTTC. Its protein product is CAISESGAQETQYF.

The chain combines TRBV5-1 with TRBJ2-2; tentatively, D is TRBD2 (6 bases). The CDR3 consists of 18 residues. The germline V gene encodes CDR1 SGHRS and CDR2 YFSETQ. Trimming left V 4 bases short and J 5 bases short, with 24 bases between. The DNA of the CDR3 is TGCGCCAGCAGCCACGGAGGGCCTACCATAGATTTTACCGGGGAGCTGTTTTTT. This gives the protein CASSHGGPTIDFTGELFF. Full variable domain (rest looked up from reference TRBV5-1 and TRBJ2-2): KAGVTQTPRYLIKTRGQQVTLSCSPISGHRSVSWYQQTPGQGLQFLFEYFSETQRNKGNFPGRFSGRQFSNSRSEMNVSTLELGDSALYLCASSHGGPTIDFTGELFFGEGSRLTVL.

The V and J genes are TRBV7-2 and TRBJ2-1; a possible D gene is TRBD1 (5 bases). The assigned J gene may be wrong: the sequence end matches TRBJ2-7 better. CDR3 size: 15 residues. Germline loops: CDR1 SGHTA, CDR2 FQGNSA. The CDR3 region has the DNA TGTGCCAGCAGCTTAGGTCGGGTGGACACAGATACGCAGTACTTC. It translates to CASSLGRVDTDTQYF.

The rearrangement joins TRBV6-1 to TRBJ1-2, with D possibly TRBD1 on 6 matching bases. CDR1 is MNHNS, CDR2 SASEGT, per germline. The CDR3 has 12 amino acids. The V end lost 8 bases, the J end lost 7 bases, and 14 bases lay between the germline ends. The CDR3 DNA sequence: TGTGCCAGCGAGGGGGGGTTGGGTGGCTACACCTTC. This codes for CASEGGLGGYTF.

This clonotype was recorded a few times. The chain couples TRBV6-1 to TRBJ2-1, with TRBD1 matching 12 bases. Looked up from germline, CDR1 is MNHNS and CDR2 is SASEGT. V was pared by 6 bases and J by 7 bases, with 13 bases of the junction left unmatched. The CDR3 spans 17 residues. The DNA of the CDR3 is TGTGCCAGCAGCCGAGGGACAGGGGGCTACATTCATAATGAGCAGTTCTTC. Translation gives CASSRGTGGYIHNEQFF.

Ten or more counts support this clonotype. V is TRBV5-4 and J is TRBJ1-4; possible D gene TRBD1, 5 bases. V was pared by 4 bases and J by 1 base, with 8 bases between. CDR3 length: 14 residues. The germline V gene has CDR1 SGHNT and CDR2 YYREEE (reference sequence). The CDR3 sequence: CASSAGLTNEKLFF. In DNA form, the CDR3 reads TGTGCCAGCAGCGCGGGACTAACTAATGAAAAACTGTTTTTT.

The V and J genes are TRBV5-1 and TRBJ2-4; 10 positions agree with TRBD1. The closer fit of TRBJ2-7 to the DNA end suggests the J call may be wrong. This CDR3 has 17 amino acids. The germline gives CDR1 SGHRS, CDR2 YFSETQ. CDR3 amino acids: CASSLPGTGEWNYEQYF. Here the CDR3 DNA reads TGCGCCAGCAGCCTTCCCGGGACAGGGGAGTGGAACTACGAGCAGTACTTC.

This clonotype was picked up many times. V usage is TRBV5-1 and J usage is TRBJ1-1; D possibly corresponds to TRBD1 (5 bases). V was cut by 0 bases and J by 3 bases, with 12 bases left in between. This CDR3 contains 15 residues. Looked up from germline, CDR1 is SGHRS and CDR2 is YFSETQ. The CDR3 is CASSLVGGGDTEAFF. DNA of the CDR3: TGCGCCAGCAGCTTGGTCGGGGGAGGGGACACTGAAGCTTTCTTT.

This clonotype was counted many times. This sequence joins TRBV5-5 and TRBJ2-7; no definite D call. Looked up from germline, CDR1 is SGHKS and CDR2 is YYEKEE (reference sequence). Trimming shortened V by 0 bases and J by 3 bases, and 13 bases separated the two germline ends. The length of the CDR3 is 15 residues. The CDR3 spells CASSLARMLNYEQYF. The CDR3 DNA is TGTGCCAGCAGCTTGGCGCGGATGCTCAACTACGAGCAGTACTTC.

This clonotype has a count of ten or more. The chain is built from TRBV10-3 and TRBJ2-5; 7 nucleotides agree with TRBD2. The V segment lost 7 bases and the J segment 5 bases; nucleotides outside the gene matches: 16. This CDR3 contains 16 residues. Germline-derived CDR1 and CDR2 are ENHRY and SYGVKD. The CDR3 DNA reads as TGTGCCATCATAGAGGGTGGGTGGCGGGAGTTTGAGACCCAGTACTTC. Translated: CAIIEGGWREFETQYF.

This clonotype qualifies as medium-sized. This rearrangement joins TRBV7-3 to TRBJ2-5; 9 nucleotides align to TRBD2. The junction had 18 bases not matched to a gene; V was cut back by 5 bases and J by 5 bases. This CDR3 is built from 18 residues. Germline V gives CDR1 SGHTA, CDR2 FQGTGA. CDR3 DNA sequence: TGTGCCAGCAGCCCGCTTTTGAGGGGAGCGGGGGGTCTCGAGACCCAGTACTTC. Translation gives CASSPLLRGAGGLETQYF.

By its share, this clonotype is large (0.1 to 1%). V gene TRBV7-9 combines with J gene TRBJ1-2; no firm D call. From germline, CDR1 is SEHNR and CDR2 FQNEAQ (reference sequence). With 0 bases removed from V and 4 bases from J, the gap between germline ends came to 12 bases. CDR3 length equals 15 residues. The CDR3 DNA sequence: TGTGCCAGCAGCTTAGCCCCCCTGAATCCCTATGGCTACACCTTC. Translated, it gives CASSLAPLNPYGYTF.

This clonotype was recorded a few times. The chain combines TRBV27 with TRBJ2-2; D unresolved. The V gene lost 6 bases and the J gene lost 4 bases, with 18 bases spanning the gap. CDR3 length: 16 amino acids. Germline CDR1 MNHEY, CDR2 SMNVEV (reference sequence). This chain's CDR3 is CASRRLRTDLTGELFF. The CDR3 nucleotides are TGTGCCAGCAGGCGATTGAGGACGGACCTCACCGGGGAGCTGTTTTTT.

About this clonotype: The junction does not match germline at one end; this may be a read error. V and J are TRBV7-6 and TRBJ2-7; D uncertain. Germline-derived CDR1 and CDR2 are SGHVS and FNYEAQ. The CDR3 spans 16 residues. This CDR3 reads CASRLEVSRASYEQYF. The CDR3 DNA reads TGTGCCAGCAGATTAGAAGTCAGCCGGGCTTCCTACGAGCAGTACTTC.

In DNA, the CDR3 is TGTGCCAGCAGCCGGGACTCTGGGGCCAACGTCCTGACTTTC. It codes for CASSRDSGANVLTF. This chain connects TRBV7-2 to TRBJ2-6, with a weak D call TRBD2 (5 bases). The germline V and J ends were trimmed by 5 bases and 0 bases, with 5 bases remaining between them. The CDR3 is 14 amino acids. Germline lookup yields CDR1 SGHTA and CDR2 FQGNSA.

This clonotype was seen a single time. The rearrangement uses TRBV5-5 and TRBJ2-7; maybe TRBD2 (7 bases). The last part of the DNA fits TRBJ2-1 better; the J call may be wrong. Germline values: CDR1 SGHKS, CDR2 YYEKEE (reference sequence). The CDR3 is made up of 15 amino acids. Here the CDR3 DNA reads TGTGCCAGCAGCTCCTGGGGGGGCCCAAGGGATGAGCAGTTCTTC. It yields the protein CASSSWGGPRDEQFF.

This clonotype was seen ten or more times. The rearrangement uses TRBV11-2 and TRBJ2-1; 10 nucleotides agree with TRBD2. The CDR3 loop spans 15 amino acids. After removal of 4 bases from V and 6 bases from J, the junction contained 6 bases not matched to a gene. Germline assignment: CDR1 SGHAT and CDR2 FQNNGV. The CDR3 region is CASSSLAGPSNEQFF. The CDR3 DNA is TGTGCCAGCAGCTCACTAGCGGGACCTTCCAATGAGCAGTTCTTC.

A single count supports this clonotype. The junction differs from germline at one of its ends, possibly a read error. For the CDR3, the DNA is TGTGCTAGCAGCTTAGGACACCTCCAAAGGAACTATGGCTACACCTTC. Translated, it gives CASSLGHLQRNYGYTF. The gene calls are TRBV7-6 and TRBJ1-2; TRBD1 might be the D (5 bases). Germline V gene sequence: CDR1 SGHVS, CDR2 FNYEAQ. CDR3 length equals 16 residues.

V gene TRBV24-1 combines with J gene TRBJ2-1, with D perhaps TRBD2 (6 bases). Trimming stripped 5 bases from V and 5 bases from J, with 18 bases between. In germline, CDR1 is KGHDR, CDR2 SFDVKD. The CDR3 is made up of 16 amino acids. CDR3 residues: CATSGWGDFGHNEQFF. CDR3 DNA sequence: TGTGCCACCAGTGGCTGGGGGGACTTTGGGCACAATGAGCAGTTCTTC.

This clonotype showed up just a few times. The rearrangement links TRBV7-3 to TRBJ2-3; 7 nucleotides match TRBD2. The CDR3 length is 14 residues. Germline V gene lookup returns CDR1 SGHTA and CDR2 FQGTGA. V shed 2 bases and J 5 bases; nucleotides not matched to a gene: 4. The CDR3 bases are TGTGCCAGCAGCTTAGCGGGAGTTCGAGATACGCAGTATTTT. Its translation is CASSLAGVRDTQYF.